The sequence of this TCR beta chain was determined in a study of blood T cell repertoires in COVID-19. Study information: COVID-19 samples, acute and convalescent, were from the United States, Italy and Spain. Sources were T cells, B-cell-depleted T cells, or PBMCs; the material itself was cDNA or gDNA.

Sequenced by immunoSEQ multiplex PCR; TCRdb stores in-frame clones only, minus some. The sample includes about 200,000 clones, approximately 82% of them seen just once. Sequencing was done on a sample of peripheral blood. The origin of this receptor is a human donor with acute or convalescent COVID-19. The donor label of this sample is uncertain.

CDR3 sequence: CASSMQASGSDTQYF. CDR3 nucleotide sequence: TGTGCCAGTAGTATGCAGGCCAGCGGGAGCGATACGCAGTATTTT. The J gene is TRBJ2-3, the V gene TRBV19; the match to TRBD2 covers 8 bases. The CDR3 has 15 residues. Trimming removed 3 bases from V and 6 bases from J; junction bases left unmatched: 8. Germline V lookup: CDR1 LNHDA, CDR2 SQIVND (reference sequence).